This T cell receptor beta chain stems from a study of chemoradiotherapy in HPV16-positive cancers. Study details: Functional T-cell assays on two HPV16-positive patients' cells defined candidate HPV-specific clones and common TCR motifs.

Broader study findings: Better recurrence-free survival went with HPV-responsive T-cell expansion in HPV16-positive patients. HPV-specific T cells were functionally defined from only a couple of HPV16-positive patients.

This table comes from immunoSEQ multiplex PCR, and its TCRdb copy is limited to in-frame clones, with some not included. The sample lists approximately 10,000 clones; just under 80% were seen once. On this clone: Its antigen is unknown.

V was shortened by 0 bases and J by 5 bases, with 13 bases between the two germline ends. CDR1 is LGHNA, CDR2 YSLEER, per germline. The CDR3 is made up of 15 amino acids. This clonotype was sampled from a human donor with HPV-associated anogenital cancer. The sample was collected from a patient who underwent chemoradiotherapy. This chain links TRBV4-3 with TRBJ1-2; TRBD1 is a possible D gene (6 bases). CDR3 loop: CASSQDSGGDYGYTF. The CDR3 DNA follows: TGCGCCAGCAGCCAAGATTCCGGGGGCGATTATGGCTACACCTTC.